This is a list of T cell receptor beta chains from one sample in a study of shared clonotypes between healthy human individuals. Profiled with immunoSEQ multiplex PCR; TCRdb holds only in-frame clones, not every one. The sample includes fewer than 3 million clones, roughly 90% of them seen just once. Sequenced sample: naive CD4+ T cells from PBMCs. The receptors here all came from a man aged 18 to 35 in good health. Some clones in this sample may be carry-over from other donors' samples. The conserved cysteine and the conserved F or W are not part of the CDR3 here. The order of the fields is V gene, J gene, CDR3 length, CDR3 protein.

TRBV7-2	TRBJ1-5	12	ASSLERGNQPQH
TRBV5-4	TRBJ1-1	12	ASSRWGGRAEAF
TRBV4-2	TRBJ2-3	14	ASSQATSGSADTQY
TRBV19	TRBJ1-2	11	ASRGPSNYGYT
TRBV14	TRBJ2-1	14	ASSRWGASGSNEQF
TRBV28	TRBJ2-1	12	ASSLNANYNEQF
TRBV7-9	TRBJ2-2	9	ASSRHGELF
TRBV5-4	TRBJ2-5	14	ASSTLQGARQETQY
TRBV11-2	TRBJ2-7	17	ASSFDPVAGGPRPYEQY
TRBV6-1	TRBJ1-4	13	ASSEAGRSNEKLF
TRBV11-2	TRBJ1-2	11	ASSLLGSGGYT
TRBV27	TRBJ2-1	13	ASSLSRDILGEQF
TRBV15	TRBJ2-1	14	ATSFRTFSSYNEQF
TRBV4-1	TRBJ2-7	14	ASSQVERRGDYEQY
TRBV28	TRBJ2-1	14	ASSLWSSGAYNEQF
TRBV27	TRBJ2-3	12	ASRKGLGTDTQY
TRBV28	TRBJ2-1	13	ASRKRTSGINEQF
TRBV4-2	TRBJ1-1	12	ASSPQGSRTEAF
TRBV5-4	TRBJ1-2	14	ASSLGGKGIGYGYT
TRBV28	TRBJ1-1	11	ASSLLPSTEAF
TRBV2	TRBJ1-4	11	ASRGETNEKLF
TRBV18	TRBJ2-7	12	ASSPNDYSYEQY
TRBV7-2	TRBJ2-1	12	ASSLVSQSGEQF
TRBV5-1	TRBJ2-7	13	ASSPSVGVYYEQY
TRBV6-1	TRBJ2-7	15	ASSVIPRDRGFYEQY
TRBV7-2	TRBJ2-5	14	ASSSYPGNPQETQY
TRBV28	TRBJ2-1	8	ASSGPEQF
TRBV11-2	TRBJ1-3	12	ASSSAGSGNTIY
TRBV7-2	TRBJ1-2	10	ASTRQAGGYT
TRBV28	TRBJ1-4	11	ASSWQGSEKLF
TRBV6-4	TRBJ1-5	16	ASSDPNTGLRGDQPQH
TRBV5-8	TRBJ1-2	15	ASSSRGQTQGPLGYT
TRBV15	TRBJ1-1	13	ATSSQTGRNTEAF
TRBV5-8	TRBJ1-2	15	ASSTKTGGSTNYGYT
TRBV10-3	TRBJ1-5	13	AISPRPRGDQPQH
TRBV5-1	TRBJ2-3	12	ASSSSGSTDTQY
TRBV6-1	TRBJ1-4	13	ASTPVDRAGEKLF
TRBV4-2	TRBJ1-2	12	ASSLGDTVYGYT
TRBV25-1	TRBJ1-2	11	ASSEFNGGAKT
TRBV6-7	TRBJ2-7	15	ASSYSPGTDGSYEQY
TRBV7-3	TRBJ2-1	12	ASSLTIDRNEQF
TRBV5-1	TRBJ1-4	12	ASSPAGINEKLF
TRBV12-5	TRBJ2-6	13	AARVEGAGANVLT
TRBV11-2	TRBJ2-7	13	ASSLAGLASYEQY
TRBV28	TRBJ1-2	11	ASRSSLGDGYT
TRBV28	TRBJ2-7	13	ASSLSPGQAGEQY
TRBV6-1	TRBJ1-2	11	ASSADRAVSYT
TRBV18	TRBJ2-3	17	ASSPTIGSTGTGTDTQY
TRBV19	TRBJ2-2	12	ASSIDRGTGELF
TRBV19	TRBJ1-4	14	ASRDRGRATNEKLF
TRBV5-4	TRBJ2-7	12	ASSLDPGGSEQY
TRBV11-2	TRBJ2-7	13	ASSFLRDKAYEQY
TRBV6-1	TRBJ1-1	11	ASTVDRGTEAF
TRBV28	TRBJ2-3	12	AGGAGTYTDTQY
TRBV5-4	TRBJ2-7	14	ASSFQAGGGSYEQY